The T cell receptor (beta chain) under discussion was sequenced for a study of blood T cell repertoires in COVID-19. Background on the study: From T cells, B-cell-depleted T cells, or PBMCs came the material, which was cDNA or gDNA.

Seattle researchers signed up patients amid active infection and tracked them longitudinally. The V gene's germline CDR1 is KGHSH and CDR2 LQKENI. V shed 5 bases and J 3 bases; nucleotides not matched to a gene: 8. This CDR3 region has 15 residues. This clone showed up just once. Study processing details: Amplification from reference gene primers served as the basis for estimated nucleated cell counts. Sequencing used immunoSEQ multiplex PCR; TCRdb keeps in-frame clones, though not all of them. That table furnishes V, J and clone size, whereas the DNA furnished D and trimming. The table has 350,000 or so clones, approximately 87% seen once.

Material for sequencing was peripheral blood. The genes are TRBV18 and TRBJ2-5; 8 bases map to TRBD1. The receptor was derived from a woman aged 25 to 39 with COVID-19, enrolled during active disease. The CDR3 DNA reads TGTGCCAGCTCAAAGGGGCAGACAGGGGAAGAGACCCAGTACTTC. Translating it yields CASSKGQTGEETQYF.